The clone carrying this T cell receptor beta chain was seen only a few times. The target antigen is unknown. The CDR3 is 18 residues long. V was pared by 3 bases and J by 0 bases, with 6 bases of the junction left unmatched. Germline V gives CDR1 MGHDK, CDR2 SYGVNS. The source of the sample is a study of post-analysis software for immune sequencing data. Sequencing libraries made from TCR beta cDNA carried unique molecular identifiers. T cells numbering about 1 to 11 million yielded roughly 0.5 million cDNA molecules. MiXCR was run by TCRdb on the PCR reads, yielding one entry per CDR3 protein. The sample has about 540,000 distinct CDR3 sequences; around a third are singletons. Whole-study results and caveats: Compared with controls, patients showed significantly lower normalized Chao1 diversity. F measure showed strong co-clustering of same-batch samples. With TRBV5-6, TRBV5-1 and TRBV20-1 included, about 5 TRBV segments were more frequent in patients than in controls.

The chain uses TRBV25-1 and TRBJ2-6; 9 bases match TRBD1. This TCR derives from a girl aged 2 to 17 with multiple sclerosis. Sequenced sample: blood. The CDR3 region is CASSETGQGTSGANVLTF. The DNA for the CDR3 is TGTGCCAGCAGTGAGACGGGACAGGGCACCTCTGGGGCCAACGTCCTGACTTTC.